These 15 T cell receptor beta chains were sequenced from one sample in a study of cytomegalovirus exposure and HLA in healthy donors. This PCR relied on a set of 60 Vbeta primers and 13 Jbeta primers. Repertoires were generated with immunoSEQ multiplex PCR, while TCRdb's copy carries only in-frame clones and drops some. The data contain some 130,000 clones, approximately 77% of them singletons. Sequencing was carried out using PBMCs. These receptors were collected from a man aged 25 to 45 in good health and CMV-seronegative.

The genes are TRBV30 and TRBJ1-2; D possibly corresponds to TRBD1 (6 bases). This CDR3 is 13 amino acids long. CDR1 is GTSNPN and CDR2 is SVGIG in the germline V gene (reference sequence). Trimming took 4 bases from V and 4 from J, leaving 13 bases between them. Here the CDR3 reads CAWTPDRLYGYTF. CDR3 in DNA: TGTGCCTGGACCCCGGACAGACTCTATGGCTACACCTTC.

The chain combines TRBV4-2 with TRBJ2-2; tentative D call: TRBD2 (5 bases). V was shortened by 1 base and J by 0 bases, with 6 bases between the two germline ends. Germline V gene data show CDR1 as LGHNA and CDR2 as YNFKEQ. This CDR3 is 15 amino acids long. CDR3 nucleotides: TGTGCCAGCAGCCAAGCGGGAACGAACACCGGGGAGCTGTTTTTT. Its translation is CASSQAGTNTGELFF.

V gene TRBV2 combines with J gene TRBJ2-7; 7 nucleotides align to TRBD1. Unmatched junction bases numbered 6, after V lost 6 bases and J lost 1 base. CDR3 size: 14 residues. Germline V gene lookup returns CDR1 SNHLY and CDR2 FYNNEI. The DNA for the CDR3 is TGTGCCAGCAGACCTGGGGACAGTTCCTACGAGCAGTACTTC. Encoded protein: CASRPGDSSYEQYF.

The chain has TRBV7-9 and TRBJ1-2, with D perhaps TRBD1 (5 bases). The CDR3 covers 15 residues. Germline V CDR1 and CDR2: SEHNR, FQNEAQ (reference sequence). V lost 1 base and J lost 8, with 17 bases in between. The CDR3 nucleotides read TGTGCCAGCAGCTTAGTAGTGGGGCGTTACGAAGGCTACACCTTC. It encodes CASSLVVGRYEGYTF. Full variable domain (missing parts from reference TRBV7-9 and TRBJ1-2): DTGVSQNPRHKITKRGQNVTFRCDPISEHNRLYWYRQTLGQGPEFLTYFQNEAQLEKSRLLSDRFSAERPKGSFSTLEIQRTEQGDSAMYLCASSLVVGRYEGYTFGSGTRLTVV.

The rearrangement uses TRBV19 and TRBJ2-7; 9 bases map to TRBD2. Germline V gene sequence: CDR1 LNHDA, CDR2 SQIVND (reference sequence). The J segment lost 1 base and the V segment lost 9 bases, leaving 10 bases of the junction unmatched. This CDR3 is 15 amino acids long. The CDR3 DNA reads TGTGCCAGCCGGGCGTCAGCGGGAGGTTCCTACGAGCAGTACTTC. Translated, it gives CASRASAGGSYEQYF. Variable domain in full (rest from reference TRBV19 and TRBJ2-7): DGGITQSPKYLFRKEGQNVTLSCEQNLNHDAMYWYRQDPGQGLRLIYYSQIVNDFQKGDIAEGYSVSREKKESFPLTVTSAQKNPTAFYLCASRASAGGSYEQYFGPGTRLTVT.

There are a few counts of this clone. The chain combines TRBV5-5 with TRBJ1-5; a weak D match, TRBD1 (5 bases). Trimming shortened V by 0 bases and J by 2 bases, and 6 bases separated the two germline ends. Germline V CDR1 and CDR2: SGHKS, YYEKEE (reference sequence). The CDR3 has 14 residues. The CDR3 DNA is TGTGCCAGCAGCTTGGTAGGGGGCAATCAGCCCCAGCATTTT. Translated: CASSLVGGNQPQHF.

The chain joins TRBV2 to TRBJ2-7, with TRBD2 identical over 14 bases. J was trimmed by 6 bases and V by 6 bases; bases with no gene match: 1. This CDR3 has 13 residues. From germline, CDR1 is SNHLY and CDR2 FYNNEI. Written as DNA, the CDR3 is TGTGCCAGCAGGGGGACTAGCGGGAGCGAGCAGTACTTC. Amino acid sequence: CASRGTSGSEQYF.

Written as DNA, the CDR3 is TGCGCCAGCAGCTTGGCGTTCGGGTGGGCCAACGTCCTGACTTTC. It codes for CASSLAFGWANVLTF. The chain combines TRBV5-1 with TRBJ2-6, with unresolved D. CDR1 SGHRS and CDR2 YFSETQ come from the germline V gene. Between the trimmed V and J ends, which lost 0 bases and 5 bases, there was a span of 9 bases. This CDR3 comprises 15 residues.

This clone was seen only a few times. This rearrangement joins TRBV6-4 to TRBJ2-1, with D maybe TRBD1 (6 bases). Germline V gene lookup returns CDR1 MRHNA and CDR2 SNTAGT. With 6 bases removed from V and 5 bases from J, the gap between germline ends came to 11 bases. CDR3 length equals 13 residues. The DNA of the CDR3 is TGTGCCAGCAGCCGGGACACCGACAATGAGCAGTTCTTC. Translating gives CASSRDTDNEQFF.

This chain links TRBV27 with TRBJ2-7; TRBD2 matches at 8 bases. CDR1 is MNHEY, CDR2 SMNVEV, per germline (reference sequence). There are 15 residues in the CDR3. After removal of 3 bases from V and 0 bases from J, the junction contained 4 bases not matched to a gene. The CDR3, as DNA: TGTGCCAGCAGTTTTTCAGCGGGAGCCTCCTACGAGCAGTACTTC. This codes for CASSFSAGASYEQYF.

The chain employs TRBV5-1 and TRBJ2-1; D is uncertain. V was cut by 0 bases and J by 4 bases, with 8 bases left in between. CDR1 is SGHRS and CDR2 is YFSETQ in the germline V gene. The CDR3 has 14 amino acids. The CDR3 spells CASSLGNNYNEQFF. The CDR3 DNA reads TGCGCCAGCAGCTTGGGTAACAATTACAATGAGCAGTTCTTC.

The chain uses TRBV5-1 and TRBJ1-2; 8 positions match TRBD1. Germline V gene sequence: CDR1 SGHRS, CDR2 YFSETQ. Trimming at V came to 0 bases and at J to 8 bases, leaving 9 bases not matched to a gene. The CDR3 runs 15 residues. The DNA of the CDR3 is TGCGCCAGCAGCTTGGCCGGGCAGGGGGCGATGGGCTACACCTTC. It specifies CASSLAGQGAMGYTF.

V usage is TRBV6-6 and J usage is TRBJ1-2, with TRBD1 matching 8 bases. CDR1 and CDR2 from the germline V gene are MNHNY and SVGAGI (reference sequence). The CDR3 runs 14 residues. V was pared by 7 bases and J by 4 bases, with 8 bases of the junction left unmatched. This CDR3 reads CASNRVGTGYGYTF. The CDR3 coding sequence is TGTGCCAGCAATAGGGTCGGGACAGGCTATGGCTACACCTTC.

The rearrangement uses TRBV19 and TRBJ2-7, with 10 nucleotides matching TRBD2. The length of the CDR3 is 15 residues. J lost 3 bases, V lost 3 bases, and 5 bases had no gene match. In germline, CDR1 is LNHDA, CDR2 SQIVND (reference sequence). In DNA, the CDR3 is TGTGCCAGTAGTATGGGGGTAGCGGGAGGCTACGAGCAGTACTTC. Its protein product is CASSMGVAGGYEQYF.

The CDR3: CASSRGRNLNTEAFF. The CDR3 DNA reads TGTGCCAGCAGCCGTGGCAGGAATTTGAACACTGAAGCTTTCTTT. The J gene is TRBJ1-1, the V gene TRBV14; D gene ambiguous. The CDR3 is made up of 15 amino acids. Looked up from germline, CDR1 is SGHDN and CDR2 is FVKESK. V lost 4 bases and J 0 bases, leaving 12 bases between the germline ends.